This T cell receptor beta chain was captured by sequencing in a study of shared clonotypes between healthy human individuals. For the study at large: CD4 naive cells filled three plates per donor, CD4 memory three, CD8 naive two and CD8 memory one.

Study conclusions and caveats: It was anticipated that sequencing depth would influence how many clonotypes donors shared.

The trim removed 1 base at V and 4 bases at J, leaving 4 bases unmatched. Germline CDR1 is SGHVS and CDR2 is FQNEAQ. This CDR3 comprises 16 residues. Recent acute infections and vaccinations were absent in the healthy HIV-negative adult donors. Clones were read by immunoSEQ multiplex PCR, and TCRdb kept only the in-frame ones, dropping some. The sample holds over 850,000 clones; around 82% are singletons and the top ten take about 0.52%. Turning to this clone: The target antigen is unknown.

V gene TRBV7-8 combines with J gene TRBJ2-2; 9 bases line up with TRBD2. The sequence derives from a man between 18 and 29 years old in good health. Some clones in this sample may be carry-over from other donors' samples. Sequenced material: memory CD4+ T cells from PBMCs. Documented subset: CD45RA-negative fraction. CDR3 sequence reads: CASSLVAGEATGELFF. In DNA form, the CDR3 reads TGTGCCAGCAGCTTAGTAGCGGGGGAGGCCACCGGGGAGCTGTTTTTT.